The rows below give T cell receptor beta chains drawn from one sample of a study of identical twins. MiXCR was run by TCRdb on the 5' RACE reads, yielding one entry per CDR3 protein. The table lists 400,000 or so distinct CDR3 sequences, roughly 9% of them singletons. The sample was naive T cells sorted from blood. The receptors come from a woman in her 50s in good health. The CDR3 runs from the conserved cysteine through the conserved F or W. The order of the fields is clone size, V gene, J gene, D gene, CDR3 protein, CDR3 DNA. A D gene is named only where the DNA matches it firmly. Rows may omit the clone size; those that give it use once, few, many or a size class.

>few|TRBV12-3/TRBV12-4|TRBJ2-1|TRBD2
CASSARYWAGGNNEQFF
TGTGCCAGCAGTGCCCGTTACTGGGCGGGAGGGAACAATGAGCAGTTCTTC
>many|TRBV5-6|TRBJ1-2|.
CASSRGVSGYTF
TGTGCCAGCAGCCGGGGAGTGAGCGGCTACACCTTC
>.|TRBV20-1|TRBJ2-1|.
CSARPGNNEQFF
TGCAGTGCTAGACCAGGGAACAATGAGCAGTTCTTC
>.|TRBV20-1|TRBJ2-1|TRBD2
CSARDPAGGGNEQFF
TGCAGTGCTAGAGATCCCGCGGGAGGTGGTAATGAGCAGTTCTTC
>few|TRBV5-1|TRBJ2-1|TRBD2
CASSLPLAGKNEQFF
TGCGCCAGCAGCTTGCCCCTAGCGGGAAAGAATGAGCAGTTCTTC
>few|TRBV7-9|TRBJ1-2|TRBD1
CASSRTGGAEGYTF
TGTGCCAGCAGCCGCACAGGGGGCGCGGAGGGCTACACCTTC
>.|TRBV29-1|TRBJ2-3|TRBD1
CSVSPGQGKDTQYF
TGCAGCGTGTCCCCGGGACAGGGGAAGGATACGCAGTATTTT
>few|TRBV27|TRBJ2-2|TRBD1
CASSARTGGWHSNTGELFF
TGTGCCAGCAGTGCTCGGACAGGGGGCTGGCATTCCAACACCGGGGAGCTGTTTTTT
>.|TRBV6-5|TRBJ2-1|TRBD2
CASSPYSGGSDEQFF
TGTGCCAGCAGCCCCTATAGCGGGGGGTCCGATGAGCAGTTCTTC
>.|TRBV10-3|TRBJ2-6|.
CAISPDGSGANVLTF
TGTGCCATCAGCCCGGACGGCTCTGGGGCCAACGTCCTGACTTTC
>few|TRBV5-1|TRBJ2-3|TRBD2
CASSPGLAGGRISTDTQYF
TGCGCCAGCAGCCCCGGACTAGCGGGAGGGAGAATAAGCACAGATACGCAGTATTTT
>few|TRBV6-5|TRBJ1-1|.
CASNQGRTEAFF
TGTGCCAGCAACCAGGGGAGGACTGAAGCTTTCTTT
>many|TRBV5-1|TRBJ1-1|.
CASSLAGKNTEAFF
TGCGCCAGCAGCTTAGCCGGGAAGAACACTGAAGCTTTCTTT